This T cell receptor beta chain was retrieved from a study of TIL therapy for anti-PD-1-resistant metastatic lung cancer. Germline V CDR1 and CDR2: LNHDA, SQIVND (reference sequence). The ends lost 3 bases at V and 2 bases at J; junction bases unmatched: 5. This CDR3 is 16 amino acids long. Study-wide points: Patients were highly selected, enriched for treatment-naive, never-smoker and oncogene-addicted cases. Infused TIL clonotypes partially replaced the baseline blood repertoire, then decayed over months.

Time point given: pre-treatment sample, taken before nivolumab and TIL therapy. Sequencing used immunoSEQ v3. Some clones are missing from TCRdb's copy, which holds only in-frame ones; the method was immunoSEQ multiplex PCR. The sample holds about 50,000 clones; 79% are singletons and the top ten take roughly 5%. With respect to this clone: The antigen is undetermined.

The sample in question was blood, obtained at baseline. V usage is TRBV19 and J usage is TRBJ2-3, with 10 bases matching TRBD2. This receptor was taken from a woman aged 30 to 85 with non-small cell lung cancer. The CDR3 region is CASSIRTSGDTDTQYF. In nucleotides, the CDR3 is TGTGCCAGTAGTATTCGGACTAGCGGAGACACAGATACGCAGTATTTT.